These 4 T cell receptor beta chains were all obtained from the same sample, sequenced in a study of blood T cell repertoires in COVID-19. The method was immunoSEQ multiplex PCR; TCRdb's version includes in-frame clones alone and lacks a portion of them. This table holds about 170,000 clones, approximately 91% found once. The sequenced sample consisted of peripheral blood. These receptors all stem from a man younger than 35 with COVID-19, enrolled during active disease.

The chain employs TRBV28 and TRBJ2-7; D is unresolved. Germline lookup yields CDR1 MDHEN and CDR2 SYDVKM. The CDR3 covers 15 residues. V was pared by 5 bases and J by 3 bases, with 17 bases between. Here the CDR3 DNA reads TGTGCCAGCAGTCCCCGCGATAGATCGGGCTACGAGCAGTACTTC. Translating it yields CASSPRDRSGYEQYF.

This clone was found a few times. The chain employs TRBV3-1 (or the pseudogene TRBV3-2) and TRBJ2-3, with 10 bases lining up with TRBD2. The CDR3 is 14 amino acids. Germline CDR1 LGHDT, CDR2 YNNKEL (reference sequence). V dropped 6 bases and J dropped 2; count of bases not matched to a gene: 2. The CDR3 loop is CASRLAGDTDTQYF. The CDR3 bases are TGTGCCAGCAGGCTAGCGGGGGACACAGATACGCAGTATTTT.

The V and J genes are TRBV27 and TRBJ1-2; TRBD1 might be the D (6 bases). V was cut by 4 bases and J by 8 bases, with 23 bases left in between. Germline CDR1 reads MNHEY; CDR2 reads SMNVEV (reference sequence). The CDR3 is 16 amino acids. CDR3 residues: CASSSDPSRGARGYTF. The CDR3 DNA sequence: TGTGCCAGCAGTTCCGACCCCTCGCGGGGGGCGCGGGGCTACACCTTC.

The table lists this clone with a count of one. This sequence joins TRBV7-2 and TRBJ2-7; 8 bases are a match to TRBD1. V lost 0 bases to trimming and J lost 2 bases; unmatched junction nucleotides: 3. The CDR3 runs to 15 residues. In germline, CDR1 is SGHTA, CDR2 FQGNSA. For the CDR3, the DNA is TGTGCCAGCAGCTTAGCCGGGACAGGACCCTACGAGCAGTACTTC. Amino acid sequence: CASSLAGTGPYEQYF.